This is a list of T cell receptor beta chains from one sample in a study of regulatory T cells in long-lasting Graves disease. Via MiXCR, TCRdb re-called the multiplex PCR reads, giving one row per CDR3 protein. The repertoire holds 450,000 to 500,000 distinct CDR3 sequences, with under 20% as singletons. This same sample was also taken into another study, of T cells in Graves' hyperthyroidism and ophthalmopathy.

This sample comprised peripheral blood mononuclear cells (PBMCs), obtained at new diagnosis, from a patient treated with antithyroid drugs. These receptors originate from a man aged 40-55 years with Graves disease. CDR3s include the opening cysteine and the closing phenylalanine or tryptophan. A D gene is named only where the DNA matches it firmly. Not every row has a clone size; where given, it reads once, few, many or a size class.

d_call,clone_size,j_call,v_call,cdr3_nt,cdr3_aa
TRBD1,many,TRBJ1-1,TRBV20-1,TGCAGTGCTACACAGGGGGCGTTATCTGAAGCTTTCTTT,CSATQGALSEAFF
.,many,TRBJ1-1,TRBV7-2,TGTGCCAGCAGCTTAGTTCACACTATGAACACTGAAGCTTTCTTT,CASSLVHTMNTEAFF
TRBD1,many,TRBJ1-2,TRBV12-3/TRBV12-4,TGTGCCAGCAGCCAGGACAGGGCTGGAGGCTACACCTTC,CASSQDRAGGYTF
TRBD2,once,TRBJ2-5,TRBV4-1,TGCGCCAGCAGCCAAGAGTTCGGGGGGGAGACCCAGTACTTC,CASSQEFGGETQYF
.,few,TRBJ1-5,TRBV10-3,TGTGCCATCAGTGAGTTGGGCAGCAATCAGCCCCAGCATTTT,CAISELGSNQPQHF
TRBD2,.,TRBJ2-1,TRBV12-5,TGTGCTAGTGGTTTAAAAACGTGGGGACTAGCGGGAGCCTACAATGAGCAGTTCTTC,CASGLKTWGLAGAYNEQFF
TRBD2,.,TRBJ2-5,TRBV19,TGTGCCAGTAGTAAGCTTCCCCAGACTAGCGGGAGAGGAGAGACCCAGTACTTC,CASSKLPQTSGRGETQYF
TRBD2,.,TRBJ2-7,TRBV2,TGTGCCAGCAGTTACCCCCGGGGACTAGCGGGAGGTATATACTTC,CASSYPRGLAGGIYF
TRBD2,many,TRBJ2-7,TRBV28,TGTGCCAGCAGTTTATTGGGGGGGGGAAGCTCCTACGAGCAGTACTTC,CASSLLGGGSSYEQYF
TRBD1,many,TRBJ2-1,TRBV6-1,TGTGCCAGCAGTGGACGACAGGGGGCGGGTAAGGATGAGCAGTTCTTC,CASSGRQGAGKDEQFF
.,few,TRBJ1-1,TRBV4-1,TGCGCCAGCAGCCAAGATCTGGAGCCAGTGAACACTGAAGCTTTCTTT,CASSQDLEPVNTEAFF
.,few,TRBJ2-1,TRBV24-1,TGTGCCACGGGGCGAAGAAAAGAGCAGTTCTTC,CATGRRKEQFF
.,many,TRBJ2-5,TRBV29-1,TGCAGCGTGGACGGGACTCGGAAAGAGACCCAGTACTTC,CSVDGTRKETQYF
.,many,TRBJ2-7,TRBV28,TGTGCCAGCAGTTTGGTGGGAGCGATCTCCTACGAGCAGTACTTC,CASSLVGAISYEQYF
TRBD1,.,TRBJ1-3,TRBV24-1,TGTGCCACCAGTGATGGGACAGCTTTTGGAAACACCATATATTTT,CATSDGTAFGNTIYF
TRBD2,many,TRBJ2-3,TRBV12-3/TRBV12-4,TGTGCCAGCAGACTAGCGGCAAGCACAGATACGCAGTATTTT,CASRLAASTDTQYF
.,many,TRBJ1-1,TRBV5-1,TGCGCCAGCAGCCGGGATCCGTGGACTGAAGCTTTCTTT,CASSRDPWTEAFF
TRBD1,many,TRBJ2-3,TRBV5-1,TGCGCCAGCAGGACAGGGGACACAGATACGCAGTATTTT,CASRTGDTDTQYF
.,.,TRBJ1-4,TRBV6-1,TGTGCCAGCAGTGAAGTCGGGGACGAAAAACTGTTTTTT,CASSEVGDEKLFF
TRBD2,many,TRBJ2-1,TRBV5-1,TGCGCCAGCAGCTTGAGCGGGACCTCCGGCAATGAGCAGTTCTTC,CASSLSGTSGNEQFF
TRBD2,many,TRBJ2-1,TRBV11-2,TGTGCGGGTGCGGGGGGGATACACAATGAGCAGTTCTTC,CAGAGGIHNEQFF
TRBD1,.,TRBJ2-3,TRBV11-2,TGTGCCAGCAGCTTAACGACAGGGATGAAAGATACGCAGTATTTT,CASSLTTGMKDTQYF
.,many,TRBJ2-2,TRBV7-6,TGTGCCAGCAGCCCTAAAGGCCCGAACACCGGGGAGCTGTTTTTT,CASSPKGPNTGELFF
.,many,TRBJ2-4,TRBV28,TGTGCCAGCAGCCCCGGGGGCGGGAGCCAAGCCTGGGCCAAAAACATTCAGTACTTC,CASSPGGGSQAWAKNIQYF
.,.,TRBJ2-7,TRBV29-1,TGCAGCGTTGAAGAACTCACCCCTGGGGAGCAGTACTTC,CSVEELTPGEQYF
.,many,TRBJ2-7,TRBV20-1,TGCAGTGCTAGTCTAGGGTCCCAACCCCACTACGAGCAGTACTTC,CSASLGSQPHYEQYF
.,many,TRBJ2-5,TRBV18,TGTGCCAGCAGTCCAGGGGCTGGCCAAGAGACCCAGTACTTC,CASSPGAGQETQYF
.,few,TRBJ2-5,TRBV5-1,TGCGCCAGCGGACGGGGCACCCAAGAGACCCAGTACTTC,CASGRGTQETQYF
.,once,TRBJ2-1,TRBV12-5,TGTGCTAGTGGTCCTCTCGGGGGAACATATTACAATGAGCAGTTCTTC,CASGPLGGTYYNEQFF
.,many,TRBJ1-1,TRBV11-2,TGTGCCAGCAGCTTGGGGGGACCTGAAACTTTCTTT,CASSLGGPETFF
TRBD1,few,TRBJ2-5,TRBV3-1,TGTGCCAGCAGCCAACGGGCCAGGGGGCTGGGAGAGACCCAGTACTTC,CASSQRARGLGETQYF
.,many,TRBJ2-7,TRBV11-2,TGTGCCAGCAGCTCCCCGGACAGAACCTACGAGCAGTACTTC,CASSSPDRTYEQYF
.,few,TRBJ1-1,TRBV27,TGTGCCAGCAGTCTATGGGGCCCGAACACTGAAGCTTTCTTT,CASSLWGPNTEAFF
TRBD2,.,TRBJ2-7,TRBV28,TGTGCCAGCAGTCCCGAAATGGCGGGAGGTTACGAGCAGTACTTC,CASSPEMAGGYEQYF
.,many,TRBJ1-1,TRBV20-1,TGCAGTGCTAGGCAGGGGAACACTGAAGCTTTCTTT,CSARQGNTEAFF
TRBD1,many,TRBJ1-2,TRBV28,TGTGCCAGCAGTAGGGGGCTGACAGGGCTTGGTGGCTACACCTTC,CASSRGLTGLGGYTF
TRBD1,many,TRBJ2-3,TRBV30,TGTGCCTGCCCACCAGGGGGCGATGATAATACGCAGTATTTT,CACPPGGDDNTQYF
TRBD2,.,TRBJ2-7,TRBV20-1,TGCAGTGCTAGAGATGGGCAGGGGTTTAGCGGGAGGAGACACGAGCAGTACTTC,CSARDGQGFSGRRHEQYF
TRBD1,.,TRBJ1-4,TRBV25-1,TGTGCCAGCGCCATTGGAGACAGGGGCGCAACTAATGAAAAACTGTTTTTT,CASAIGDRGATNEKLFF
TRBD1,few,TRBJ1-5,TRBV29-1,TGCAGCGCCCGAAGGGGGGGACAGGGAAGCAATCAGCCCCAGCATTTT,CSARRGGQGSNQPQHF
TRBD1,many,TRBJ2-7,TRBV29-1,TGCAGCGTTGGTGTCCCAGGGGGTACCTACGAGCAGTACTTC,CSVGVPGGTYEQYF
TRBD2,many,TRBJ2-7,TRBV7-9,TGTGCCAGCAGCCATAAAGGGAGGGAGAGGGAGCAGTACTTC,CASSHKGREREQYF
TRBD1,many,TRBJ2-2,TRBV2,TGTGCCAGCAACAGGGACAGGGGGCCCGGGGAGCTGTTTTTT,CASNRDRGPGELFF
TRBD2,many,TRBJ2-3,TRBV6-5,TGTGCCAGCAGTTACAGTAGCGGGAGCACAGATACGCAGTATTTT,CASSYSSGSTDTQYF
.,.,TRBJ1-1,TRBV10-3,TGTGCCATCAGCGGGATCCCGAACACTGAAGCTTTCTTT,CAISGIPNTEAFF